This T cell receptor beta chain was obtained from a study of OX40 agonist ivuxolimab in advanced cancers. Sequencing used immunoSEQ multiplex PCR; TCRdb keeps in-frame clones, though not all of them. Here the sample spans 35,000 to 50,000 clones, 85% to 90% being singletons. Germline values: CDR1 MDHEN, CDR2 SYDVKM. The length of the CDR3 is 16 residues. Unmatched junction bases numbered 12, after V lost 3 bases and J lost 8 bases. The clonotype comes from an adult with an advanced solid tumor such as melanoma, head and neck, liver or kidney cancer. The sample here was CD4+ or CD8+ T cells sorted from blood, taken in a trial of the OX40 agonist ivuxolimab. This chain uses TRBV28 with TRBJ1-1, with 10 bases identical to TRBD1. The CDR3 nucleotides are TGTGCCAGCAGTTTCAGCGGGACAGGGGCTCAAAAAGAAGCTTTCTTT. It specifies CASSFSGTGAQKEAFF.